Shown below are 9 T cell receptor beta chains from a single sample sequenced in a study of blood T cell repertoires in COVID-19. The protocol was immunoSEQ multiplex PCR, while the TCRdb copy is restricted to in-frame clones and leaves out a portion. The sample carries about 200,000 clones, 60% to 85% recorded once. The sample consisted of peripheral blood. These TCRs come from a woman aged 70-85 years with acute or convalescent COVID-19.

The rearrangement joins TRBV2 to TRBJ2-3, with D maybe TRBD2 (5 bases). Germline V CDR1 and CDR2: SNHLY, FYNNEI. The CDR3 contains 13 residues. Deletions cut 6 bases from V and 0 bases from J, with 7 bases between. The CDR3 loop is CASSAGSTDTQYF. The CDR3 nucleotides read TGTGCCAGCAGCGCGGGCAGCACAGATACGCAGTATTTT. The full variable domain, its missing parts supplied by reference TRBV2 and TRBJ2-3, is EPEVTQTPSHQVTQMGQEVILRCVPISNHLYFYWYRQILGQKVEFLVSFYNNEISEKSEIFDDQFSVERPDGSNFTLKIRSTKLEDSAMYFCASSAGSTDTQYFGPGTRLTVL.

V is TRBV2 and J is TRBJ2-3, with TRBD2 as a possible D gene (6 bases). This CDR3 spans 15 amino acids. Trimming took 6 bases from V and 1 from J, leaving 14 bases between them. Per germline, CDR1 SNHLY and CDR2 FYNNEI. The CDR3: CASRLGTYRTDTQYF. The CDR3 bases are TGTGCCAGCAGACTCGGGACTTATCGCACAGATACGCAGTATTTT.

V gene TRBV30 combines with J gene TRBJ1-2; unclear D gene. The CDR3 covers 12 residues. From germline, CDR1 is GTSNPN and CDR2 SVGIG (reference sequence). V was cut by 2 bases and J by 1 base, with 5 bases left in between. In DNA form, the CDR3 reads TGTGCCTGGAGTTTCGGTAACTATGGCTACACCTTC. This codes for CAWSFGNYGYTF. Full variable domain (rest looked up from reference TRBV30 and TRBJ1-2): SQTIHQWPATLVQPVGSPLSLECTVEGTSNPNLYWYRQAAGRGLQLLFYSVGIGQISSEVPQNLSASRPQDRQFILSSKKLLLSDSGFYLCAWSFGNYGYTFGSGTRLTVV.

The chain links TRBV7-2 to TRBJ1-4; D perhaps matches TRBD1 (5 bases). The V end lost 1 base, the J end lost 8 bases, and 11 bases lay between the germline ends. Germline CDR1 is SGHTA and CDR2 is FQGNSA. CDR3 length: 14 residues. The DNA of the CDR3 is TGTGCCAGCAGCTTAGTAGGGAGGGACGAAAAACTGTTTTTT. It is translated as CASSLVGRDEKLFF.

This rearrangement joins TRBV4-3 to TRBJ1-1; perhaps TRBD1 as D (6 bases). The CDR3 sequence is 15 residues long. CDR1 is LGHNA, CDR2 YSLEER, per germline. The germline V and J ends were trimmed by 0 bases and 5 bases, with 13 bases remaining between them. This CDR3 is CASSQEGGVGTEAFF. The CDR3 coding sequence is TGCGCCAGCAGCCAAGAAGGGGGGGTGGGGACTGAAGCTTTCTTT.

V gene TRBV10-1 combines with J gene TRBJ2-7, with 9 nucleotides matching TRBD2. This CDR3 has 15 amino acids. Germline V lookup: CDR1 WNHNN, CDR2 SYGVQD (reference sequence). The V segment lost 0 bases and the J segment 2 bases; nucleotides outside the gene matches: 2. CDR3 in DNA: TGCGCCAGCAGTGAGTCGGCTAGCGGGGCCTACGAGCAGTACTTC. Translating it yields CASSESASGAYEQYF.

This sequence joins TRBV6-5 and TRBJ1-2, with D perhaps matching TRBD1 (5 bases). Germline CDR1 and CDR2: MNHEY and SVGAGI. CDR3 length: 13 amino acids. V shed 4 bases and J shed 8 bases, with 14 bases lying between them. The CDR3 coding sequence is TGTGCCAGCAGTTTAACCCAGGGAGGGGGCTACACCTTC. This codes for CASSLTQGGGYTF.

V usage is TRBV10-3 and J usage is TRBJ1-5; unclear D gene. The CDR3 has 14 residues. Per the germline V gene, CDR1 is ENHRY and CDR2 is SYGVKD. V lost 3 bases and J lost 4, with 10 bases in between. Written as DNA, the CDR3 is TGTGCCATCAGTGAACGGCCGGAGAATCAGCCCCAGCATTTT. Amino acid sequence: CAISERPENQPQHF.

CDR3: CASSFRTDGYTF. The CDR3 region has the DNA TGTGCCAGCAGCTTCAGGACAGATGGCTACACCTTC. V usage is TRBV7-2 and J usage is TRBJ1-2; D might be TRBD1 (6 bases). From germline, CDR1 is SGHTA and CDR2 FQGNSA. Trimming took 3 bases from V and 6 from J, leaving 8 bases between them. The CDR3 has 12 residues.